This record concerns one TCR beta chain sequence. Its specificity is unknown. TCRdb keeps only in-frame clones here, not all; method: immunoSEQ multiplex PCR. The sample has roughly 100,000 clones, 81% seen once. Patients had residual fresh-frozen tumor tissue and more than two years of survival data. Before vaccination, two weeks after the third vaccination, and at progression, PBMC were collected. The CDR3 loop spans 15 amino acids. Germline V gene sequence: CDR1 WSHSY, CDR2 SAAADI. Trimming stripped 3 bases from V and 3 bases from J, with 14 bases between. This record belongs to a study of glioma-infiltrating T cells after dendritic cell vaccination. Across the study: At biweekly intervals, patients got three intradermal dendritic cell vaccine injections.

Study results and caveats: No direct clonality-survival link was found; a diverse polyclonal response may matter.

The chain joins TRBV10-2 to TRBJ2-5; no definite D call. The sequencing used blood, collected before dendritic cell vaccination. This sequence was found in a human donor with glioblastoma. The CDR3 loop is CASSEPLGLEETQYF. The CDR3 bases are TGCGCCAGCAGTGAACCCCTCGGCCTAGAAGAGACCCAGTACTTC.